Following are 15 T cell receptor beta chains from one sample sequenced in a study of vaccination and CD4 T cells after COVID-19. Treatment meaning: roughly nine-day PBMC culture with coronavirus spike peptide pools or control peptides (ViraFEST assay). Oncomine TCR Beta short-read sequencing was applied to DNA from cultured CD4+ T cells. TCRdb reprocessed the PCR reads with MiXCR, giving one entry per CDR3 protein. The sample comprises about 15,000 distinct CDR3 sequences, about 26% of which are singletons, and roughly 21% rests with the top ten. These TCRs are of unknown antigen specificity. Specimen: cultured CD4+ T cells from blood. The receptors come from a human donor with COVID-19.

The chain couples TRBV7-9 to TRBJ1-5; D may be TRBD1 (5 bases). The CDR3 is 15 amino acids. From germline, CDR1 is SEHNR and CDR2 FQNEAQ (reference sequence). V shed 3 bases and J shed 2 bases, with 11 bases lying between them. The DNA of the CDR3 is TGTGCCAGCAGCTTCGCAGGGTCGGGCAATCAGCCCCAGCATTTT. This translates into CASSFAGSGNQPQHF.

DNA for the CDR3: TGCAGTGCTGGGGACAGGGTAAAAGAGACCCAGTACTTC. Residues: CSAGDRVKETQYF. The chain combines TRBV20-1 with TRBJ2-5; 9 bases align to TRBD1. The CDR3 length is 13 residues. V shed 5 bases, J shed 3 bases, and the junction held 4 bases outside the gene matches. Germline V gene sequence: CDR1 DFQATT, CDR2 SNEGSKA (reference sequence).

V and J are TRBV10-1 and TRBJ2-1; TRBD2 matches at 10 bases. This CDR3 is 16 amino acids long. In germline, CDR1 is WNHNN, CDR2 SYGVQD (reference sequence). The trim removed 4 bases at V and 4 bases at J, leaving 7 bases unmatched. This chain's CDR3 is CASSGTGLAVYNEQFF. The CDR3 nucleotides read TGCGCCAGCAGTGGAACAGGACTAGCGGTTTACAATGAGCAGTTCTTC.

The V call is TRBV20-1, the J call TRBJ2-7; D not certain. The germline gives CDR1 DFQATT, CDR2 SNEGSKA (reference sequence). This CDR3 contains 14 residues. Trimming took off 4 bases at V and 5 bases at J, with 18 bases between the two ends. CDR3 sequence reads: CSAIYTGVVHEQYF. In nucleotides, the CDR3 is TGCAGTGCTATCTATACGGGTGTTGTCCACGAGCAGTACTTC.

This chain uses TRBV10-2 with TRBJ2-2; TRBD2 matches 9 bases. Germline values: CDR1 WSHSY, CDR2 SAAADI. V lost 4 bases and J lost 7; bases outside the gene matches: 7. CDR3 length: 15 amino acids. CDR3 amino acids: CASSGRAGGLGELFF. In nucleotides, the CDR3 is TGCGCCAGCAGTGGTAGGGCGGGGGGGCTCGGGGAGCTGTTTTTT.

This clonotype was recorded a few times. This chain uses TRBV11-2 with TRBJ2-6; TRBD1 matches at 9 bases. Germline V gene data show CDR1 as SGHAT and CDR2 as FQNNGV. Losses at the gene ends were 4 bases for V and 3 bases for J; bases not matched to a gene: 1. The CDR3 totals 15 residues. This CDR3 reads CASSWDRVGANVLTF. DNA of the CDR3: TGTGCCAGCAGCTGGGACAGGGTTGGGGCCAACGTCCTGACTTTC.

This clonotype appeared a few times. V and J are TRBV5-1 and TRBJ1-5, with TRBD1 as a possible D gene (6 bases). CDR3 length equals 16 residues. CDR1 and CDR2 (germline): SGHRS, YFSETQ. V gave up 0 bases and J gave up 3 bases, with 13 bases separating them. CDR3: CASSLGPQGVNQPQHF. The CDR3 nucleotides read TGCGCCAGCAGCTTGGGACCACAGGGAGTCAATCAGCCCCAGCATTTT.

The chain links TRBV7-3 to TRBJ2-3, with 8 positions matching TRBD2. With 5 bases clipped from V and 1 base from J, the junction kept 14 bases outside the gene matches. Germline V gene lookup returns CDR1 SGHTA and CDR2 FQGTGA. This CDR3 spans 18 amino acids. CDR3 bases: TGTGCCAGCAGCCCATCCGCGGGCGCGGGGGGTCGCACAGATACGCAGTATTTT. This translates into CASSPSAGAGGRTDTQYF.

The chain employs TRBV5-4 and TRBJ1-1; possible D gene TRBD1, 6 bases. Germline V gives CDR1 SGHNT, CDR2 YYREEE (reference sequence). CDR3 size: 16 residues. V lost 2 bases and J 1 base, leaving 15 bases between the germline ends. CDR3 sequence reads: CASSLGTRMGNTEAFF. CDR3 DNA: TGTGCCAGCAGCTTAGGGACACGGATGGGGAACACTGAAGCTTTCTTT. The variable domain in full, with the rest retrieved from reference TRBV5-4 and TRBJ1-1, is ETGVTQSPTHLIKTRGQQVTLRCSSQSGHNTVSWYQQALGQGPQFIFQYYREEENGRGNFPPRFSGLQFPNYSSELNVNALELDDSALYLCASSLGTRMGNTEAFFGQGTRLTVV.

CDR3 DNA sequence: TGCGCCAGCAGCTTGGTACAGGGTATAGGCGATGAGCAGTTCTTC. Its translation: CASSLVQGIGDEQFF. The V call is TRBV5-1, the J call TRBJ2-1; D possibly corresponds to TRBD1 (6 bases). The CDR3 loop spans 15 amino acids. Germline V gene data show CDR1 as SGHRS and CDR2 as YFSETQ. Deletions cut 0 bases from V and 8 bases from J, with 15 bases between.

This clonotype was observed a handful of times. This chain joins TRBV12-5 and TRBJ1-2, with TRBD1 as a possible D gene (5 bases). CDR3 length equals 15 residues. The germline V and J ends were trimmed by 5 bases and 8 bases, with 21 bases remaining between them. Germline CDR1 is LGHNT and CDR2 is FRNRAP. The CDR3 loop is CASGQRPGRGLGYTF. The CDR3 region has the DNA TGTGCTAGTGGTCAACGCCCGGGACGGGGACTAGGCTACACCTTC. Full variable domain (remainder filled in from reference TRBV12-5 and TRBJ1-2): DARVTQTPRHKVTEMGQEVTMRCQPILGHNTVFWYRQTMMQGLELLAYFRNRAPLDDSGMPKDRFSAEMPDATLATLKIQPSEPRDSAVYFCASGQRPGRGLGYTFGSGTRLTVV.

V and J are TRBV6-5 and TRBJ2-2; 7 bases are a match to TRBD1. V gave up 0 bases and J gave up 0 bases; unmatched junction bases: 1. CDR1 and CDR2 (germline): MNHEY, SVGAGI. The CDR3 has 16 residues. CDR3 in amino acids: CASSYSGGANTGELFF. The CDR3 nucleotides are TGTGCCAGCAGTTACTCAGGGGGCGCGAACACCGGGGAGCTGTTTTTT.

This chain joins TRBV29-1 and TRBJ1-5; 9 nucleotides agree with TRBD1. CDR3 length: 17 amino acids. The germline V gene has CDR1 SQVTM and CDR2 ANQGSEA. Germline trimming cut 5 bases from V and 0 bases from J; bases unmatched to any gene: 11. The CDR3 region has the DNA TGCAGCGTTAAGCTCGGGACAGGGCTTAATAGCAATCAGCCCCAGCATTTT. The encoded protein is CSVKLGTGLNSNQPQHF. Complete variable domain (other parts from reference TRBV29-1 and TRBJ1-5): SAVISQKPSRDICQRGTSLTIQCQVDSQVTMMFWYRQQPGQSLTLIATANQGSEATYESGFVIDKFPISRPNLTFSTLTVSNMSPEDSSIYLCSVKLGTGLNSNQPQHFGDGTRLSIL.

This clonotype was observed a single time. An end of the junction does not agree with germline; a read error may underlie this. The gene calls are TRBV14 and TRBJ1-1, with D possibly TRBD1 on 5 matching bases. Germline V gene data show CDR1 as SGHDN and CDR2 as FVKESK. This CDR3 is built from 16 residues. CDR3 sequence (DNA): TGTGCCAGCACCCAAATCGGGGGATCCTTGAACACTGAAGCTTTCTTT. This codes for CASTQIGGSLNTEAFF.

This sequence joins TRBV6-1 and TRBJ1-4; 8 bases align to TRBD1. This CDR3 is 14 amino acids long. CDR1 and CDR2 (germline): MNHNS, SASEGT. Trimming cost V 7 bases and J 7 bases; bases outside gene matches: 8. The CDR3 is CASTRQGYGEKLFF. CDR3 DNA: TGTGCCAGCACCCGACAGGGGTATGGTGAAAAACTGTTTTTT.